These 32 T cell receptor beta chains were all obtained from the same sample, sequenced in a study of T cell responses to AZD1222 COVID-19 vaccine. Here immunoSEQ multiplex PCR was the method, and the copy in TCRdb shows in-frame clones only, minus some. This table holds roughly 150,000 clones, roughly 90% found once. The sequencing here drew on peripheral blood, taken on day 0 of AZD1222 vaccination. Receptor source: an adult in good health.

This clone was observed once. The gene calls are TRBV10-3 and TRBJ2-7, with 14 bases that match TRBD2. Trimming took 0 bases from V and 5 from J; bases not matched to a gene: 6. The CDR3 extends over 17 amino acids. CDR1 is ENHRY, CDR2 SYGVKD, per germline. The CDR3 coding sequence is TGTGCCATCAGTGAGTCGACGGGACTAGCGGGAGCTAACGAGCAGTACTTC. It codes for CAISESTGLAGANEQYF.

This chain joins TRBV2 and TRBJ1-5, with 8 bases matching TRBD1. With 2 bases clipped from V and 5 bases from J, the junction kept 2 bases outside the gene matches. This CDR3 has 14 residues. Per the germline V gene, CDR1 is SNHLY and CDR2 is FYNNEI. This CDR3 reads CASSESTGDQPQHF. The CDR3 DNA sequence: TGTGCCAGCAGTGAATCGACAGGGGATCAGCCCCAGCATTTT.

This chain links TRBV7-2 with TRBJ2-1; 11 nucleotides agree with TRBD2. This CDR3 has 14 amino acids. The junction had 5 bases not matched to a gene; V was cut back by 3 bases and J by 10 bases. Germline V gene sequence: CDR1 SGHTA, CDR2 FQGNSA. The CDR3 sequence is CASSLGLAGGEQFF. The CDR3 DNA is TGTGCCAGCAGCTTGGGGCTAGCGGGAGGCGAGCAGTTCTTC.

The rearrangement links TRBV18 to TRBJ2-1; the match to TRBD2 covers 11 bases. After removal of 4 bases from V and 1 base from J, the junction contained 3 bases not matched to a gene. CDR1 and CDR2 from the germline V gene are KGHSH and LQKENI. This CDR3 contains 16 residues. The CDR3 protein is CASSRRTSGSYNEQFF. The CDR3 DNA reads TGTGCCAGCTCACGAAGGACTAGCGGGTCCTACAATGAGCAGTTCTTC.

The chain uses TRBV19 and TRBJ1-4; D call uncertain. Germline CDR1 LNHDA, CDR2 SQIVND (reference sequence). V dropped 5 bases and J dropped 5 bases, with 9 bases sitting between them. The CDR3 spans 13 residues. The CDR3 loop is CASSPRENEKLFF. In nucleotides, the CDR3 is TGTGCCAGTAGTCCACGGGAGAATGAAAAACTGTTTTTT.

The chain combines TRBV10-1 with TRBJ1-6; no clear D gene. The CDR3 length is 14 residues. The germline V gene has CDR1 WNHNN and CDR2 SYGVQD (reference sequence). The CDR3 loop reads CLQKQHGPFVSLHF. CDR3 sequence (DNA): TGCTTACAAAAACAGCACGGACCCTTTGTGTCCCTCCACTTT.

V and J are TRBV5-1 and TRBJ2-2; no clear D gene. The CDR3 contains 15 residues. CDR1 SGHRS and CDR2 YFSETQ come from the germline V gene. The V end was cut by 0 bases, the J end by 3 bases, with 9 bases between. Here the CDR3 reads CASSLGYQDTGELFF. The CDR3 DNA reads TGCGCCAGCAGCTTGGGTTATCAGGACACCGGGGAGCTGTTTTTT.

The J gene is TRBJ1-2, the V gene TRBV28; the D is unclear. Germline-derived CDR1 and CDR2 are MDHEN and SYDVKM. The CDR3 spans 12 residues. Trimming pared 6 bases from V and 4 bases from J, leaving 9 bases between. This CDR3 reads CASSFGSYGYTF. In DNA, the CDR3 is TGTGCCAGCAGCTTCGGCTCCTATGGCTACACCTTC.

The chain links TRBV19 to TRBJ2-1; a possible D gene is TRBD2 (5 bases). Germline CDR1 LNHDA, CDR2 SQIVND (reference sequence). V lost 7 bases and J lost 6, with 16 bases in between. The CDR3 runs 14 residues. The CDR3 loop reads CASIPSTRVNEQFF. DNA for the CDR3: TGTGCCAGTATTCCCTCCACTAGGGTCAATGAGCAGTTCTTC.

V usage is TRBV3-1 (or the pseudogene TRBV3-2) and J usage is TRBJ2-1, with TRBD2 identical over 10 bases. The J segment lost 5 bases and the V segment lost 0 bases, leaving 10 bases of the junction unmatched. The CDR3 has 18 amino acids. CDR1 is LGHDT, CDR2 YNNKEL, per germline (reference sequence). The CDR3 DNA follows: TGTGCCAGCAGCCAAGAACGGAGCGGGAGGGCCGGAAACAATGAGCAGTTCTTC. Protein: CASSQERSGRAGNNEQFF.

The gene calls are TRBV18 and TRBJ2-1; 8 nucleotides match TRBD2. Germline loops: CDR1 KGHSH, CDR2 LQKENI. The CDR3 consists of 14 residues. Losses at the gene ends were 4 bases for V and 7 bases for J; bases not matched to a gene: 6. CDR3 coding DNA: TGTGCCAGCTCACGAAGCGGCGGGGGGAATGAGCAGTTCTTC. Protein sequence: CASSRSGGGNEQFF.

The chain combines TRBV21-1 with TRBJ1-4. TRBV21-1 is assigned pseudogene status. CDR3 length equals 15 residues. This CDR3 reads CASSKEALSAGTLFF. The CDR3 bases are TGTGCCAGCAGCAAAGAGGCGCTCAGCGCAGGAACGCTGTTTTTT.

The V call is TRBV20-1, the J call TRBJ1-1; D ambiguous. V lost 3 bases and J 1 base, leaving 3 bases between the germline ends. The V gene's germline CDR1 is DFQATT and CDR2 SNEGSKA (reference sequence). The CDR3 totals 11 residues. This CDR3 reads CSASENTEAFF. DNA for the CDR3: TGCAGTGCTAGTGAGAACACTGAAGCTTTCTTT.

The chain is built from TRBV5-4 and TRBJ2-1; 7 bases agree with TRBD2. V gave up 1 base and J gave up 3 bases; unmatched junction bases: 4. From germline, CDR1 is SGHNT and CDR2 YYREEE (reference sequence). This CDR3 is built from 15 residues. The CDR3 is CASSLQRGDYNEQFF. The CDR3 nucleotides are TGTGCCAGCAGCTTGCAGCGGGGCGACTACAATGAGCAGTTCTTC. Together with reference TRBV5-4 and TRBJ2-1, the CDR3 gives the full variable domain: ETGVTQSPTHLIKTRGQQVTLRCSSQSGHNTVSWYQQALGQGPQFIFQYYREEENGRGNFPPRFSGLQFPNYSSELNVNALELDDSALYLCASSLQRGDYNEQFFGPGTRLTVL.

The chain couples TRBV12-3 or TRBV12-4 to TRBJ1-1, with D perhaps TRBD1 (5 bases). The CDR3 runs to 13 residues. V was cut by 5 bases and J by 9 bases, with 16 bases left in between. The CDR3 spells CASSRGGPTKAFF. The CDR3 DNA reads TGTGCCAGCAGTCGGGGGGGTCCCACGAAAGCTTTCTTT.

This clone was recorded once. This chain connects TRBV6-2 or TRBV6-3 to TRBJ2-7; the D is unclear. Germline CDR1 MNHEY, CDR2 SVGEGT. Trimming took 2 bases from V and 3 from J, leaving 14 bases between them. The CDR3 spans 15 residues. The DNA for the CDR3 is TGTGCCAGCAGTTACGTCCGCAGGACCTACTACGAGCAGTACTTC. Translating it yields CASSYVRRTYYEQYF.

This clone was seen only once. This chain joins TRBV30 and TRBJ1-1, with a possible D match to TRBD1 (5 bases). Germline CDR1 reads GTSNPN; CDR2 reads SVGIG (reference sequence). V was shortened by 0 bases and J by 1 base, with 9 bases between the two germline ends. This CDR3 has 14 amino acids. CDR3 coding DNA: TGTGCCTGGAGTGTTGGGGGATCGAACACTGAAGCTTTCTTT. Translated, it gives CAWSVGGSNTEAFF.

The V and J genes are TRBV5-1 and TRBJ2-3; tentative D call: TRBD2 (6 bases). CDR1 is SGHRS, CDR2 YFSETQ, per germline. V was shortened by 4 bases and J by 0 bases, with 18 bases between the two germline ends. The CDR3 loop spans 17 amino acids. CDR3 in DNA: TGCGCCAGCAGCCTGGGTTCGAATGCGGGGAGCACAGATACGCAGTATTTT. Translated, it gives CASSLGSNAGSTDTQYF.

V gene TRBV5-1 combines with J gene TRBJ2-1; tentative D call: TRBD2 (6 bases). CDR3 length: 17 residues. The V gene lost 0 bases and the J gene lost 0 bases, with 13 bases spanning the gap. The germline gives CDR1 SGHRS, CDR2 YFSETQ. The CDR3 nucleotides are TGCGCCAGCAGCTTGGGGCCCGGGAGTAACTCCTACAATGAGCAGTTCTTC. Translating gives CASSLGPGSNSYNEQFF.

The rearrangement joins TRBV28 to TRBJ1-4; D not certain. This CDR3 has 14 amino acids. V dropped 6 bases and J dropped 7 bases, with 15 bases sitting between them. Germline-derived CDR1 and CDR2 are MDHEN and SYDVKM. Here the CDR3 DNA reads TGTGCCAGCAGCTCCTCGGGGATAGGTGAAAAACTGTTTTTT. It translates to CASSSSGIGEKLFF. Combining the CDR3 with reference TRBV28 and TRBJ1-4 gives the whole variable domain DVKVTQSSRYLVKRTGEKVFLECVQDMDHENMFWYRQDPGLGLRLIYFSYDVKMKEKGDIPEGYSVSREKKERFSLILESASTNQTSMYLCASSSSGIGEKLFFGSGTQLSVL.

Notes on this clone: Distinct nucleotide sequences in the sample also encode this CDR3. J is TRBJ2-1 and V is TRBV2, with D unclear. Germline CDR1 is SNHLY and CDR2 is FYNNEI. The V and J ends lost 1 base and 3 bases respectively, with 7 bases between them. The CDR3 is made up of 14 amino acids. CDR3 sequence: CASSEVSSYNEQFF. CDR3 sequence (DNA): TGTGCCAGCAGTGAAGTCAGTAGCTACAATGAGCAGTTCTTC.

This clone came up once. CDR3 amino acids: CASSLRGVYGYTF. CDR3 DNA sequence: TGTGCCAGCAGTTTAAGGGGGGTCTATGGCTACACCTTC. This sequence joins TRBV27 and TRBJ1-2; D perhaps matches TRBD1 (6 bases). CDR3 length equals 13 residues. Per the germline V gene, CDR1 is MNHEY and CDR2 is SMNVEV (reference sequence). The V and J ends lost 2 bases and 4 bases respectively, with 8 bases between them.

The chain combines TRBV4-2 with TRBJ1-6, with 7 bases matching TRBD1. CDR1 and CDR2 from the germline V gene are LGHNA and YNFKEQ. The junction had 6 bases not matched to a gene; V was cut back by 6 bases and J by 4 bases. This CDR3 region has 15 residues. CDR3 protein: CASSPGQLYNSPLHF. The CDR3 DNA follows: TGTGCCAGCAGTCCGGGACAGCTGTATAATTCACCCCTCCACTTT.

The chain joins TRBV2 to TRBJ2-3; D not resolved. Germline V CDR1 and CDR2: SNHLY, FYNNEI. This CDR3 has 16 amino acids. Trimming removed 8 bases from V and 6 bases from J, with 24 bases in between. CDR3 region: CASPRKRSSVGDTQYF. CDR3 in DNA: TGTGCCAGCCCGAGGAAGCGTTCGTCCGTGGGGGATACGCAGTATTTT.

The CDR3 is CASSILLGYEQYF. In nucleotides, the CDR3 is TGTGCCAGTAGTATCTTGCTGGGATACGAGCAGTACTTC. This rearrangement joins TRBV19 to TRBJ2-7; no firm D call. V lost 3 bases, J lost 4 bases, and 10 bases lay in between. Germline V gene lookup returns CDR1 LNHDA and CDR2 SQIVND (reference sequence). The CDR3 loop spans 13 amino acids.

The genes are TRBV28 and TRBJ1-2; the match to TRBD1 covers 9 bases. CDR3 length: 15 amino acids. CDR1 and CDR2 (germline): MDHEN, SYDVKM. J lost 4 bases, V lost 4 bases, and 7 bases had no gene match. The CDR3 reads CASSSQGQGSYGYTF. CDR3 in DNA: TGTGCCAGCAGTTCGCAGGGACAGGGCTCCTATGGCTACACCTTC.

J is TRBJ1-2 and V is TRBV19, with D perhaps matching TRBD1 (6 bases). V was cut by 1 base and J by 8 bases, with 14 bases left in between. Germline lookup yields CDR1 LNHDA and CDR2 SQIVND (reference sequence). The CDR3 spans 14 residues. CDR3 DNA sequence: TGTGCCAGTAGTATAGGGCAGGGGAGGAGAGGCTACACCTTC. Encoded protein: CASSIGQGRRGYTF.

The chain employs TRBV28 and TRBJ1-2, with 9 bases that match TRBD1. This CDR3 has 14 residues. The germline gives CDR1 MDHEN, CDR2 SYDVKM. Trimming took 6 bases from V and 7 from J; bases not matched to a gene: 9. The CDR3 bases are TGTGCCAGCAGCCCCTGGACAGGGGATCCTGGCTACACCTTC. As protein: CASSPWTGDPGYTF.

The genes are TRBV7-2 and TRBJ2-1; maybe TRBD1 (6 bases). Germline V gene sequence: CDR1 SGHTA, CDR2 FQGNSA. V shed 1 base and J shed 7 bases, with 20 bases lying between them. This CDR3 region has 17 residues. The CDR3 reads CASSLVGRPGDPNEQFF. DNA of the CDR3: TGTGCCAGCAGCTTAGTCGGGCGGCCAGGGGACCCAAATGAGCAGTTCTTC.

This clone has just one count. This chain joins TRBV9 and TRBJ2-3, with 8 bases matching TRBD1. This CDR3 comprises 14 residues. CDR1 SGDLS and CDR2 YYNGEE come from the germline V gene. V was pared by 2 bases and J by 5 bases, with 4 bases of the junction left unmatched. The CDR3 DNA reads TGTGCCAGCAGCGTTCAGGGGGCGGGAGATACGCAGTATTTT. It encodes CASSVQGAGDTQYF. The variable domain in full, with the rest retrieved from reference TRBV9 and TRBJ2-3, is DSGVTQTPKHLITATGQRVTLRCSPRSGDLSVYWYQQSLDQGLQFLIQYYNGEERAKGNILERFSAQQFPDLHSELNLSSLELGDSALYFCASSVQGAGDTQYFGPGTRLTVL.

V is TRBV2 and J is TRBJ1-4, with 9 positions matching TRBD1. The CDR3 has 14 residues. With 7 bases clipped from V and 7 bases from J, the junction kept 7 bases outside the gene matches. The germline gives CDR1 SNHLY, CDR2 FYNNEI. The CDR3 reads CASMKGTGREKLFF. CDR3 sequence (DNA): TGTGCCAGCATGAAGGGGACAGGGCGTGAAAAACTGTTTTTT.

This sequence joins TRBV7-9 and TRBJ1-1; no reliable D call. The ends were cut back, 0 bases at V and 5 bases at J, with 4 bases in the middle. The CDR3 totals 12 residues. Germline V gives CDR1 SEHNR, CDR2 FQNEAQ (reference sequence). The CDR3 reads CASSLAETEAFF. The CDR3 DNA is TGTGCCAGCAGCTTAGCGGAGACTGAAGCTTTCTTT.